This TCR beta chain was sequenced during a study of OX40 agonist ivuxolimab in advanced cancers. As for the study more broadly: Ivuxolimab was a fully human IgG2 agonistic monoclonal antibody targeting the costimulatory receptor OX40 (CD134). The dose-escalation cohort was 80% to 90% male with a mean age of roughly 62 years, ranging from roughly 23 to 90. The paper covers the monotherapy dose-escalation part of the phase I ivuxolimab trial, which included N of about 56 patients. Among the roughly 52 dose-escalation patients, 19 had hepatocellular carcinoma, 15 or so melanoma, 9 renal cell carcinoma and 9 head and neck cancer. Patients were allowed to have had prior anti-PD-1, anti-PD-L1 or anti-CTLA-4 therapy, and about 40% of the dose-escalation patients had been treated with checkpoint inhibitors. Intravenous ivuxolimab was administered to patients every 2 weeks at six dose levels: 0.01, 0.1, 0.3, 1.5, 3 and 10 mg/kg. Three dose-escalation patients achieved partial responses, one with hepatocellular carcinoma and two with cutaneous melanoma. Peripheral TCRbeta sequencing aimed to test whether ivuxolimab altered TCR sequence diversity and caused clonal T-cell expansion.

Clipping removes 6 bases from V and 0 bases from J, with 9 as the unmatched junction base count. The CDR3 goes from the cysteine to the phenylalanine over 16 residues. The DNA shown is the 48-base CDR3, in frame from base 1. From the germline V gene, CDR1 is SGHRS and CDR2 is YFSETQ. Genomic DNA was extracted from sorted cells for sequencing of the TCRbeta CDR3 region. The immunoSEQ Assay was used for sequencing of TCRbeta CDR3 regions. Not all clones reach the TCRdb copy of this immuneACCESS table, which keeps in-frame sequences only. Checked studies attribute under half of the gap to unresolved V genes and leave the rest unexplained. This sample lists 45,000 to 55,000 clones; over 80% were detected once. The biggest ten clones account for roughly 1.2% of the sample. The trial excluded patients who had a history of autoimmune disease or who were on systemic immunosuppression. In every dose cohort, peripheral blood was drawn for TCR sequencing at baseline, cycle 4 day 1, and cycle 7 day 1. The samples were drawn from a first-in-human, open-label, multicenter phase I dose-escalation trial of ivuxolimab. Adults with locally advanced or metastatic melanoma, renal cell carcinoma, hepatocellular carcinoma or head and neck squamous cell carcinoma were enrolled in the trial. Before TCR sequencing, CD4+ T cells and CD8+ T cells from peripheral blood were sorted into separate populations.

Notes on this clone: It has no known antigen specificity. No base qualities exist here, and no much larger clone lies one base off it.

What the work shows at the level of the full study, not this receptor alone: Antigen specificity was not determined for the clonally expanded peripheral T cells. Low levels of normalized T-cell clonal expansion were also seen in some patients who did not respond. At doses of 0.1 to 3.0 mg/kg, clonal expansion of both CD4+ and CD8+ T cells in blood was seen between baseline and week 6. After ivuxolimab, expanded clones were on average more numerous among CD8+ T cells than among CD4+ T cells. In partial responders in the 0.1-3.0 mg/kg groups, normalized peripheral clonal expansion was found to be among the lowest, especially among CD8+ T cells.

The sample was CD4+ or CD8+ T cells sorted from blood, taken in a trial of the OX40 agonist ivuxolimab. The receptor chain draws on TRBV5-1 and TRBJ1-1, and 9 bases in between align with TRBD1. The source is an adult with an advanced solid tumor such as melanoma, head and neck, liver or kidney cancer. At the DNA level, the sequence is TGCGCCAGCACGTTACAGGGGGCGCGAATGAACACTGAAGCTTTCTTT. It codes for CASTLQGARMNTEAFF.